This T cell receptor (beta chain) was recovered during a study of vaccination and CD4 T cells after COVID-19. Background on the study: Drawing of post-COVID samples took place a median 101 days after diagnosis (range 35 to 161). Sampling that followed vaccination took place a median around 71 days after dose two, within a range of 14 to 241.

Researchers used the Oncomine TCR Beta short-read assay to sequence DNA from cultured CD4+ T cells. CD4+ T cells were cultured, and genomic DNA was extracted from them. One entry per CDR3 protein results from TCRdb running MiXCR on the PCR reads. The sample shows around 15,000 distinct CDR3 sequences, about 40% of them seen only once. This clonotype has only a few counts. Its antigen is unidentified. The germline CDR1 and CDR2 sequences are DFQATT and SNEGSKA (reference sequence). V shed 1 base and J shed 5 bases, with 12 bases lying between them. The CDR3 is made up of 13 amino acids. Treatment in this sample: approximately 9-day PBMC culture with coronavirus spike peptide pools or control peptides (ViraFEST assay). ViraFEST grew antigen-specific T cells using peptide pools, then sequenced TCRs.

The V call is TRBV20-1, the J call TRBJ2-7; D is unclear. The receptor's source is a human donor who had recovered from COVID-19. The sequencing sample was made of CD4+ T cells from blood, cultured in vitro. The CDR3 reads CSARGWAPDEQYF. In DNA form, the CDR3 reads TGCAGTGCTAGAGGGTGGGCACCCGACGAGCAGTACTTC.